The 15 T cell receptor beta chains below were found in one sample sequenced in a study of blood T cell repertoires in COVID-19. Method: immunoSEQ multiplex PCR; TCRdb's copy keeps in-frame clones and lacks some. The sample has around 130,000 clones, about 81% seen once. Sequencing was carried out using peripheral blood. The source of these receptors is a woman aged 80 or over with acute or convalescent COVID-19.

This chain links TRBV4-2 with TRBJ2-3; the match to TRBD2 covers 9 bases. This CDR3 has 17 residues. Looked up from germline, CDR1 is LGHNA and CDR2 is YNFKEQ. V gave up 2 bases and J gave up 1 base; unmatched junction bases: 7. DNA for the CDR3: TGTGCCAGCAGCCAAACTCTAGCGGGGAGGGGCACAGATACGCAGTATTTT. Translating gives CASSQTLAGRGTDTQYF.

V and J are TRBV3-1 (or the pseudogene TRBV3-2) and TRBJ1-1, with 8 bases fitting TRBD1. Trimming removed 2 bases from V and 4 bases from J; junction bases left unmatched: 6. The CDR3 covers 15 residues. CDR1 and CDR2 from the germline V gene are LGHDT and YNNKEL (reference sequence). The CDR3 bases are TGTGCCAGCAGCCAACTGTGGACAGGGAGCACTGAAGCTTTCTTT. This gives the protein CASSQLWTGSTEAFF.

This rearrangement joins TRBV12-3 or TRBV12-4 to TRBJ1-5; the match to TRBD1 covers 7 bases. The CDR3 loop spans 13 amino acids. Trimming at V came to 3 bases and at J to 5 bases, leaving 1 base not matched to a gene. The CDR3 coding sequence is TGTGCCAGCAGTTTGGGGACAGATCAGCCCCAGCATTTT. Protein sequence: CASSLGTDQPQHF.

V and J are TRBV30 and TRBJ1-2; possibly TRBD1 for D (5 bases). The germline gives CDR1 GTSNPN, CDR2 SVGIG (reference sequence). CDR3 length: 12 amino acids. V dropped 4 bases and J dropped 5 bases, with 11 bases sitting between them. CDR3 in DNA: TGTGCCTGGACGGACACCGTTTATGGCTACACCTTC. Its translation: CAWTDTVYGYTF.

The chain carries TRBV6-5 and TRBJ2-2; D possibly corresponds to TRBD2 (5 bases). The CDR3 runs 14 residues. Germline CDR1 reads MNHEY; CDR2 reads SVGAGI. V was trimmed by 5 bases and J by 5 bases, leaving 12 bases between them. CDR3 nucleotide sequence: TGTGCCAGCAGTAGGAGGTCGGGTACCGGGGAGCTGTTTTTT. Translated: CASSRRSGTGELFF.

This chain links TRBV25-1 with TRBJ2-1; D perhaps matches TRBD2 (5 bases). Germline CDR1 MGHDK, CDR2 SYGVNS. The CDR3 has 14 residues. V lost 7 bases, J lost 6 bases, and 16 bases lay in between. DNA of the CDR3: TGTGCCAGCACCCCCCTAATAGAGGGCAATGAGCAGTTCTTC. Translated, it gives CASTPLIEGNEQFF.

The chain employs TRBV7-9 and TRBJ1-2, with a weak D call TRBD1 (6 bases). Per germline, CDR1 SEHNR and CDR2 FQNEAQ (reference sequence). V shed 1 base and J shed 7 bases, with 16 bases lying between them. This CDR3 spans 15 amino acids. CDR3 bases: TGTGCCAGCAGCTTAGGGGGATCAGGGGTTCCTGGCTACACCTTC. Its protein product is CASSLGGSGVPGYTF.

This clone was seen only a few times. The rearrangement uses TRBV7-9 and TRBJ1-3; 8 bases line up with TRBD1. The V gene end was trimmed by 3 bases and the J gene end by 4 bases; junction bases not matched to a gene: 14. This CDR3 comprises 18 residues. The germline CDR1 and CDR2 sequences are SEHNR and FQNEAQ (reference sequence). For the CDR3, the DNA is TGTGCCAGCAGCTTGGGGACTCTTCAGGGGGCGCGCGGAAACACCATATATTTT. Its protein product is CASSLGTLQGARGNTIYF.

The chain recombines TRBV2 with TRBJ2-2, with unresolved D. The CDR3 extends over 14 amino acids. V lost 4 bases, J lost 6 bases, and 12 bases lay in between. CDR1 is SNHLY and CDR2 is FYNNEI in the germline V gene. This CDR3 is CASSVRSNAGELFF. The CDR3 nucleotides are TGTGCCAGCAGTGTGAGGAGCAATGCCGGGGAGCTGTTTTTT.

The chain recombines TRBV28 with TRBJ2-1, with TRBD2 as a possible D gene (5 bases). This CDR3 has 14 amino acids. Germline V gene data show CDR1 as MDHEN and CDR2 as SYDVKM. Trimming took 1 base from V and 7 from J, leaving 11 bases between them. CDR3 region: CASSLSVEGNEQFF. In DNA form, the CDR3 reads TGTGCCAGCAGTTTATCAGTCGAGGGTAATGAGCAGTTCTTC.

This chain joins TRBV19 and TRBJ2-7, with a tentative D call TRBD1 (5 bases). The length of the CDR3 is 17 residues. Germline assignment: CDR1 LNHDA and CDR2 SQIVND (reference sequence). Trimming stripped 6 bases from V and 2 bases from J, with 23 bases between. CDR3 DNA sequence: TGTGCCAGTAGCTCCCGTTTCCTTGACAGACCCACCTACGAGCAGTACTTC. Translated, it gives CASSSRFLDRPTYEQYF.

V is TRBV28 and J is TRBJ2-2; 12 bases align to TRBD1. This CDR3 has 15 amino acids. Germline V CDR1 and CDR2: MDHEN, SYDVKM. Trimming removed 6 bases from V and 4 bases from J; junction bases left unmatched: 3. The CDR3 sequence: CASRWDRGLTGELFF. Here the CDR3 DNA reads TGTGCCAGCAGATGGGACAGGGGGCTCACCGGGGAGCTGTTTTTT.

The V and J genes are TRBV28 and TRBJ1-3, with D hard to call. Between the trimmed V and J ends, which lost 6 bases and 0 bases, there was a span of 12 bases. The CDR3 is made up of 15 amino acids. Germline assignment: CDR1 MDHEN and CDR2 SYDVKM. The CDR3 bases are TGTGCCAGCAGCCCTTGGACTGCCTCTGGAAACACCATATATTTT. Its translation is CASSPWTASGNTIYF.

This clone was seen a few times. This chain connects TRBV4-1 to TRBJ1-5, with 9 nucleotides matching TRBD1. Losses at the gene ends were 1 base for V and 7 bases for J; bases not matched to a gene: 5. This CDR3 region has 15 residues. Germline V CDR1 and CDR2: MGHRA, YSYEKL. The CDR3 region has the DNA TGCGCCAGCAGCCAAGTGGGACAGGGAGCCCAGCCCCAGCATTTT. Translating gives CASSQVGQGAQPQHF.

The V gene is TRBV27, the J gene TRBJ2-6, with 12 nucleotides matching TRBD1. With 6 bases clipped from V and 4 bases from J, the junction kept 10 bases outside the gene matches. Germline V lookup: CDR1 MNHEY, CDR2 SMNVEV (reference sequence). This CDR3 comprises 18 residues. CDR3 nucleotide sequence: TGTGCCAGCAGAAATGCGGGACAGGGGGCGCGCGGGGCCAACGTCCTGACTTTC. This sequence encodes CASRNAGQGARGANVLTF.